One T cell receptor (beta chain) is described in this entry. Its antigen is as yet unknown. Profiling relied on immunoSEQ multiplex PCR, and the TCRdb table lists in-frame clones only, not all of them. Of 140,000 to 150,000 clones in the sample, around 88% were seen once. The data originate from a study of T cell responses to AZD1222 COVID-19 vaccine. Regarding the study as a whole: Sampling that yielded the repertoires occurred only after the peak T cell response. Nearly half of the spike-specific TCRs reportedly recognize variant regions that carry no mutations. CD4 TCRs associated with vaccination spanned spike, dominating at 160-218 and 743-854.

Trimming took 8 bases from V and 4 from J; bases not matched to a gene: 7. The CDR3 runs to 15 residues. The V gene's germline CDR1 is KGHDR and CDR2 SFDVKD. The TCR originated in an adult in good health. The chain carries TRBV24-1 and TRBJ2-2; 9 bases are a match to TRBD2. The sample consisted of peripheral blood, taken on day 0 of AZD1222 vaccination. The CDR3 DNA is TGTGCCACCAATCGCGGGGGGGCGTTCACCGGGGAGCTGTTTTTT. Protein sequence: CATNRGGAFTGELFF.